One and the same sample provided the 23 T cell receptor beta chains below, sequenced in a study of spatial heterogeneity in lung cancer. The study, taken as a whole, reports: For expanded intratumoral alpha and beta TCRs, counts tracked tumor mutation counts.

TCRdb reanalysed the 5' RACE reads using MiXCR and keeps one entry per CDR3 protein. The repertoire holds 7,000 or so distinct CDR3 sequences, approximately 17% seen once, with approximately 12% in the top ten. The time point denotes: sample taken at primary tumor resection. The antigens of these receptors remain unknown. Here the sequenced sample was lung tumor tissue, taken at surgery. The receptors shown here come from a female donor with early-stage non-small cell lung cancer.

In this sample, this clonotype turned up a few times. CDR3 amino acids: CASSFDGLASETDTQYF. DNA of the CDR3: TGTGCCAGCAGCTTTGATGGACTAGCGTCGGAAACAGATACGCAGTATTTT. This chain joins TRBV11-2 and TRBJ2-3; 9 bases fit TRBD2. The V and J ends lost 3 bases and 3 bases, in that order; junction bases with no gene match: 10. The CDR3 runs to 17 residues. Germline V gene sequence: CDR1 SGHAT, CDR2 FQNNGV. Using reference TRBV11-2 and TRBJ2-3 for the parts outside the CDR3, the full variable domain is EAGVAQSPRYKIIEKRQSVAFWCNPISGHATLYWYQQILGQGPKLLIQFQNNGVVDDSQLPKDRFSAERLKGVDSTLKIQPAKLEDSAVYLCASSFDGLASETDTQYFGPGTRLTVL.

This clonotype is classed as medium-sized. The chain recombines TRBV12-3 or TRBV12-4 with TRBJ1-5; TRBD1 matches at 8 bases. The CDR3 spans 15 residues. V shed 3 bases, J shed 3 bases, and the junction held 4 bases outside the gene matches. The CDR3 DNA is TGTGCCAGCAGTTTTACAGGGGGTATCAATCAGCCCCAGCATTTT. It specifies CASSFTGGINQPQHF.

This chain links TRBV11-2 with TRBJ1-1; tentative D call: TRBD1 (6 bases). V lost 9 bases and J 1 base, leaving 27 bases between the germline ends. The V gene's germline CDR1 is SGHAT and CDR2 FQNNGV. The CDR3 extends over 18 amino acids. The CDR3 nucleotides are TGTGCCAGAGACAACGGGGGTGCACAGGACAGAGAGAACACTGAAGCTTTCTTT. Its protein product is CARDNGGAQDRENTEAFF.

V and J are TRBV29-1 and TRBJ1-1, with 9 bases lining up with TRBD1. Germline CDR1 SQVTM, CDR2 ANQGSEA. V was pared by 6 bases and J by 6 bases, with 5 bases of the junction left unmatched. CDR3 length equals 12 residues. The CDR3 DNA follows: TGCAGCGTAGATCGACAGGGGGCTGAAGCTTTCTTT. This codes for CSVDRQGAEAFF.

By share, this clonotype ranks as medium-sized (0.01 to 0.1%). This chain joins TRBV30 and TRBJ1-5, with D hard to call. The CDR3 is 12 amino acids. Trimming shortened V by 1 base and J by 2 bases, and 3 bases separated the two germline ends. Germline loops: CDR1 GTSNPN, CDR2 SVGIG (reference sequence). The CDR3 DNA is TGTGCCTGGAGTGATGGCAATCAGCCCCAGCATTTT. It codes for CAWSDGNQPQHF.

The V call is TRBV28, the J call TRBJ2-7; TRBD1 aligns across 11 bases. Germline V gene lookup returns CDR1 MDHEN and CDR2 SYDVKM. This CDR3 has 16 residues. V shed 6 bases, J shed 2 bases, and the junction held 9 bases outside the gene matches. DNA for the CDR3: TGTGCCAGCAGACCCAGGACAGGGGGCCTGACCTACGAGCAGTACTTC. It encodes CASRPRTGGLTYEQYF.

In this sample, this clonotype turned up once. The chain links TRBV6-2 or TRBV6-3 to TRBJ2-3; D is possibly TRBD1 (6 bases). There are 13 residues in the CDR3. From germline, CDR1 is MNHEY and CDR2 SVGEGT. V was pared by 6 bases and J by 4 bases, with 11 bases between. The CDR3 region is CASRKTGSDTQYF. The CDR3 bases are TGTGCCAGCAGAAAAACAGGGTCAGATACGCAGTATTTT.

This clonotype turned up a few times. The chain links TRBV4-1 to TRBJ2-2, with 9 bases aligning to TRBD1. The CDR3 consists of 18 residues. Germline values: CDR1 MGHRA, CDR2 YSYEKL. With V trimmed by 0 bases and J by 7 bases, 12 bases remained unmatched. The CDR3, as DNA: TGCGCCAGCAGCCAAGAAATTGGGACAGGGATGGTATACGGGGAGCTGTTTTTT. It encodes CASSQEIGTGMVYGELFF.

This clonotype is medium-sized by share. The CDR3 DNA follows: TGCAGCGTCCGACAGACAAAGAACTATGGCTACACCTTC. This sequence encodes CSVRQTKNYGYTF. The chain is built from TRBV29-1 and TRBJ1-2; perhaps TRBD1 as D (5 bases). In germline, CDR1 is SQVTM, CDR2 ANQGSEA. The CDR3 is 13 residues long. The germline V and J ends were trimmed by 6 bases and 2 bases, with 13 bases remaining between them.

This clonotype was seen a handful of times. CDR3 in amino acids: CSASNGIRSNQPQHF. The CDR3 bases are TGCAGTGCTAGTAACGGGATAAGGAGCAATCAGCCCCAGCATTTT. The V and J genes are TRBV20-1 and TRBJ1-5; D unresolved. The germline CDR1 and CDR2 sequences are DFQATT and SNEGSKA (reference sequence). CDR3 length: 15 residues. V was shortened by 3 bases and J by 1 base, with 13 bases between the two germline ends.

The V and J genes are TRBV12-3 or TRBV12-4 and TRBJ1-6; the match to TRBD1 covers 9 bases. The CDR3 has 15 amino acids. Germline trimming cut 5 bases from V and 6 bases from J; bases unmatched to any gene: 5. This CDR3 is CASSAGTGTNSPLHF. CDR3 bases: TGTGCCAGCAGTGCCGGGACAGGGACTAATTCACCCCTCCACTTT.

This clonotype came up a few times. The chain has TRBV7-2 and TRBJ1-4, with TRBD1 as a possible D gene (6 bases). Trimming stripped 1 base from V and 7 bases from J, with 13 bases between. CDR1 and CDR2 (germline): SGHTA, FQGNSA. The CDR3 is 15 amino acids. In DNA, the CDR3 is TGTGCCAGCAGCTTAGTAGGGGGGATTAGTGAAAAACTGTTTTTT. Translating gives CASSLVGGISEKLFF.

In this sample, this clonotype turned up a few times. This CDR3 is CATYGGTDGYTF. The CDR3 DNA follows: TGTGCCACGTACGGGGGGACCGATGGCTACACCTTC. The chain links TRBV7-9 to TRBJ1-2; D possibly corresponds to TRBD1 (5 bases). Deletions cut 10 bases from V and 6 bases from J, with 15 bases between. Germline CDR1 reads SEHNR; CDR2 reads FQNEAQ (reference sequence). The CDR3 is 12 amino acids.

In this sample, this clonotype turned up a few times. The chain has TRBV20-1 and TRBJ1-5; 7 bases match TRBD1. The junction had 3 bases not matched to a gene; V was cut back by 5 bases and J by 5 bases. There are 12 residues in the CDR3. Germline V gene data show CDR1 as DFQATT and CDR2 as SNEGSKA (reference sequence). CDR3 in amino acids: CSASTGDQPQHF. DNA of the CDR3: TGCAGTGCTTCCACAGGGGATCAGCCCCAGCATTTT.

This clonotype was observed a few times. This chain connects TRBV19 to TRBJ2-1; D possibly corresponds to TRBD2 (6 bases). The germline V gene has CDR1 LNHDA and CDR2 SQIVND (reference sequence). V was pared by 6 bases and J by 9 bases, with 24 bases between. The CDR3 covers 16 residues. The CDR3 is CASSSSQDLLAREQFF. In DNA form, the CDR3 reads TGTGCCAGTAGCTCCAGCCAGGACCTACTAGCACGTGAGCAGTTCTTC.

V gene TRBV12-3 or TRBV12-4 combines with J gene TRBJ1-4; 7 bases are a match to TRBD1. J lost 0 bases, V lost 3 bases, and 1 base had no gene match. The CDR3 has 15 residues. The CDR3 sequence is CASSLGQTTNEKLFF. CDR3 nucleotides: TGTGCCAGCAGTTTGGGACAGACAACTAATGAAAAACTGTTTTTT.

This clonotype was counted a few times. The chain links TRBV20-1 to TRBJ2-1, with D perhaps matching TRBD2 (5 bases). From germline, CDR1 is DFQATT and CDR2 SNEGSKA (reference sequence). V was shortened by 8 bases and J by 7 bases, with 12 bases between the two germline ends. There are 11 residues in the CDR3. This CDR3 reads CSYAGRNEQFF. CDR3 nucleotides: TGCAGTTACGCGGGCCGGAATGAGCAGTTCTTC.

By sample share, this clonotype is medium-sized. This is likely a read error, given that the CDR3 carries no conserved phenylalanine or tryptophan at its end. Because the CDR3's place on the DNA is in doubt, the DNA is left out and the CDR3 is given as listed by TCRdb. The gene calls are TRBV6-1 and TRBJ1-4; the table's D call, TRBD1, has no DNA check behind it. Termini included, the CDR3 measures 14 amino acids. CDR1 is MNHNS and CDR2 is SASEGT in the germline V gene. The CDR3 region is CASSSGTGDLPRVV.

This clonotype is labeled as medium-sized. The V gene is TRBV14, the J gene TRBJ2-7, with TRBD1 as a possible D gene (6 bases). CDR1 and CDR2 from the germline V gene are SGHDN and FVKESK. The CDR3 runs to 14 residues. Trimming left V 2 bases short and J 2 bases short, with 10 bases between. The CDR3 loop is CASSQSGAAYEQYF. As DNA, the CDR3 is TGTGCCAGCAGCCAATCAGGGGCGGCCTACGAGCAGTACTTC.

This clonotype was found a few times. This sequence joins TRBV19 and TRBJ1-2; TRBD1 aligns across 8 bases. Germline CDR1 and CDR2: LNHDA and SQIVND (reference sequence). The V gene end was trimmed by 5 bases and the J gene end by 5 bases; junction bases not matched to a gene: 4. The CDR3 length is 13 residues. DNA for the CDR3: TGTGCCAGTAGTCAGACAGGGGATTATGGCTACACCTTC. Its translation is CASSQTGDYGYTF.

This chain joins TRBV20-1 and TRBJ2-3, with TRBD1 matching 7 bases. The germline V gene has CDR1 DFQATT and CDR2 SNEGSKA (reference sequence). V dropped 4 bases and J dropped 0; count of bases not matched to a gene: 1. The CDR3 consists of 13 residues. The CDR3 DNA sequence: TGCAGTGCTAAGGGACAGAGCACAGATACGCAGTATTTT. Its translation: CSAKGQSTDTQYF.

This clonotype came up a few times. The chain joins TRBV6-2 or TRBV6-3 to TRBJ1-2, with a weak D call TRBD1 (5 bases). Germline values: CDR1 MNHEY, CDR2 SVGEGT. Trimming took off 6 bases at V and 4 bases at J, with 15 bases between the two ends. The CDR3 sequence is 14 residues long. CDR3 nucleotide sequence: TGTGCCAGCAGCTGGACAAAGGGATCCTATGGCTACACCTTC. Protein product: CASSWTKGSYGYTF.

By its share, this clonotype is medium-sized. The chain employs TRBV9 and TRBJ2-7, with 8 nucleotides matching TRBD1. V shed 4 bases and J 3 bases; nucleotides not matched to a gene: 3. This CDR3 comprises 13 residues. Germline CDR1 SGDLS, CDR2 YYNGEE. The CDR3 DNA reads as TGTGCCAGCAGCCCAGGGGGCCACTACGAGCAGTACTTC. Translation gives CASSPGGHYEQYF.